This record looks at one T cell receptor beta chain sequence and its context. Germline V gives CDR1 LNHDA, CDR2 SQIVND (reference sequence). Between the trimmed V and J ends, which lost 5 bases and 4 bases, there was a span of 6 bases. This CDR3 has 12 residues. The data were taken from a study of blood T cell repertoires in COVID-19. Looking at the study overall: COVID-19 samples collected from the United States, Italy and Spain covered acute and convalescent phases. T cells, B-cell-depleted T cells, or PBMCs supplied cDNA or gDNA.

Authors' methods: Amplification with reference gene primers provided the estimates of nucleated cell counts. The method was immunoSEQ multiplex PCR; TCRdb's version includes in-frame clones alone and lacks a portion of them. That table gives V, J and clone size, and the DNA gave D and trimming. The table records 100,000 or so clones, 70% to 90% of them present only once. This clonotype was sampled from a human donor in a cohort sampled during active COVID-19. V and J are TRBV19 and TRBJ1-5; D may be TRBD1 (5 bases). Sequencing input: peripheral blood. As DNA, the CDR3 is TGTGCCAGTAGTTCAGGGAATCAGCCCCAGCATTTT. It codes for CASSSGNQPQHF.